Listed below are T cell receptor beta chains from one sample, sequenced in a study of shared clonotypes between healthy human individuals. Method: immunoSEQ multiplex PCR; TCRdb's copy keeps in-frame clones and lacks some. The sample holds some 690,000 clones; 80% to 95% are singletons and the top ten take 34%. Source material: memory CD8+ T cells from PBMCs. The source of these receptors is a man between 18 and 35 years old in good health. Some clones in this sample may be carry-over from other donors' samples. Both conserved end residues are part of each CDR3. The size field is filled for only some rows; it gives once, few, many or a size class.

J gene,clone size,V gene,CDR3 length,CDR3 protein
TRBJ2-2,-,TRBV9,17,CASSHGLAGANTGELFF
TRBJ2-1,-,TRBV5-1,12,CAWRERLNEQFF
TRBJ2-1,once,TRBV28,14,CASSSRDSYNEQFF
TRBJ2-1,-,TRBV9,16,CASSARGRDPYNEQFF
TRBJ2-1,-,TRBV27,13,CASGLASYNEQFF
TRBJ2-1,-,TRBV27,15,CASSLLAGTYNEQFF
TRBJ1-1,-,TRBV19,13,CAIRDGWNTEAFF
TRBJ1-2,-,TRBV28,16,CASSLRNRILFFGYTF
TRBJ2-1,-,TRBV28,13,CASSFGGYNEQFF
TRBJ2-7,-,TRBV11-3,15,CASSPRTSGTDEQYF
TRBJ1-4,-,TRBV5-5,15,CASSPDSRSSYKLFF
TRBJ2-2,-,TRBV14,18,CASSQEGILAGRTGELFF
TRBJ2-7,-,TRBV7-2,14,CASSLARDTYEQYF
TRBJ2-1,-,TRBV9,16,CASSAPGLARNNEQFF
TRBJ2-6,-,TRBV6-5,14,CASSTFSGANVLTF
TRBJ2-1,-,TRBV28,16,CASSLSAPSIYNEQFF
TRBJ1-1,-,TRBV7-9,14,CASSSTGGKTEAFF
TRBJ1-1,few,TRBV29-1,12,CSVESLNTEAFF
TRBJ1-5,-,TRBV28,15,CASRLWGSGNQPQHF
TRBJ2-7,-,TRBV11-2,14,CASTRTSPAHEQYF
TRBJ2-7,once,TRBV13,14,CASSGGEVSYEQYF
TRBJ2-5,-,TRBV6-5,13,CASSSWDGETQYF
TRBJ2-1,-,TRBV6-1,14,CASSVDLSYNEQFF
TRBJ2-7,-,TRBV10-3,15,CAIRTGTPSSYEQYF